The present TCR beta chain was sequenced within a study of cytomegalovirus exposure and HLA in healthy donors. The PCR employed 60 Vbeta primers together with 13 Jbeta primers. Profiling relied on immunoSEQ multiplex PCR, and the TCRdb table lists in-frame clones only, not all of them. The sample consists of about 160,000 clones, about 84% of them appearing once. This clone was seen a handful of times. Sequenced material: PBMCs. This receptor was obtained from a man aged 50 to 59 in good health and CMV-seropositive.

For the CDR3, the DNA is TGTGCCTGGAGACCACAGAACACCGGGGAGCTGTTTTTT. Its protein is CAWRPQNTGELFF. The chain couples TRBV30 to TRBJ2-2; unclear D gene. Germline-derived CDR1 and CDR2 are GTSNPN and SVGIG (reference sequence). CDR3 length: 13 amino acids. Trimming removed 3 bases from V and 1 base from J, with 6 bases in between.